The 5 T cell receptor beta chains in this list originate from one sample, sequenced in a study of T cells in Graves' hyperthyroidism and ophthalmopathy. Amplification yielded TCR beta CDR3 regions, with RNA transcripts as the source. The HTBI set primed first-round TCR CDR3 RT-PCR. TCRdb ran MiXCR on the multiplex PCR reads and lists one entry per CDR3 protein. The data show 600,000 to 900,000 distinct CDR3 sequences, 16% seen once. The sequencing sample was made of blood. Receptor source: a man between 18 and 35 years old with Graves' hyperthyroidism.

This clonotype was observed many times. This rearrangement joins TRBV5-1 to TRBJ2-7; D unresolved. Trimming took 0 bases from V and 2 from J, leaving 9 bases between them. The CDR3 consists of 14 residues. Germline lookup yields CDR1 SGHRS and CDR2 YFSETQ. CDR3 loop: CASSLDPAAYEQYF. In nucleotides, the CDR3 is TGCGCCAGCAGCTTGGACCCGGCGGCCTACGAGCAGTACTTC.

This clonotype was seen only a few times. This chain's CDR3 is CASSGSRLAGVVDTQYF. The CDR3 bases are TGTGCCAGCAGTGGATCTAGACTAGCGGGAGTGGTAGATACGCAGTATTTT. The V and J genes are TRBV27 and TRBJ2-3, with 12 bases lining up with TRBD2. This CDR3 has 17 amino acids. In germline, CDR1 is MNHEY, CDR2 SMNVEV (reference sequence). J lost 5 bases, V lost 5 bases, and 11 bases had no gene match.

This clonotype was detected a few times. This chain joins TRBV6-2 or TRBV6-3 and TRBJ2-4; D is perhaps TRBD1 (6 bases). Trimming pared 5 bases from V and 5 bases from J, leaving 13 bases between. Germline values: CDR1 MNHEY, CDR2 SVGEGT. CDR3 length: 14 residues. The CDR3 loop reads CASSVTGYENIQYF. The CDR3 region has the DNA TGTGCCAGCAGTGTTACAGGGTACGAAAACATTCAGTACTTC.

This clonotype has a count of ten or more. The chain is built from TRBV3-1 and TRBJ1-1; D gene ambiguous. This CDR3 has 15 amino acids. Germline CDR1 is LGHDT and CDR2 is YNNKEL (reference sequence). The V gene lost 1 base and the J gene lost 1 base, with 10 bases spanning the gap. The CDR3 here is CASSQGSQPNTEAFF. In DNA, the CDR3 is TGTGCCAGCAGCCAAGGGTCTCAGCCGAACACTGAAGCTTTCTTT.

The J gene is TRBJ2-2, the V gene TRBV12-3 or TRBV12-4, with D unresolved. V lost 4 bases and J 5 bases, leaving 11 bases between the germline ends. The CDR3 consists of 14 residues. The CDR3 nucleotides read TGTGCCAGCAGTTCGGACCGTTTTACCGGGGAGCTGTTTTTT. Its protein is CASSSDRFTGELFF.